This entry lists 18 T cell receptor beta chains sequenced from one sample in a study of blood T cell repertoires in COVID-19. The data were produced by immunoSEQ multiplex PCR, yet TCRdb's version contains in-frame clones alone and is incomplete. In the table there are approximately 91,000 clones, 87% of which are singletons. The sample consisted of peripheral blood. The source is a man aged 65 to 85 with acute or convalescent COVID-19.

V is TRBV4-1 and J is TRBJ1-2, with D perhaps matching TRBD1 (6 bases). This CDR3 region has 15 residues. Looked up from germline, CDR1 is MGHRA and CDR2 is YSYEKL. V was cut by 0 bases and J by 4 bases, with 12 bases left in between. The CDR3 nucleotides read TGCGCCAGCAGCCAAGAACAGGGCATCAGCTATGGCTACACCTTC. Translating gives CASSQEQGISYGYTF.

The rearrangement joins TRBV5-1 to TRBJ1-1; D is possibly TRBD1 (5 bases). V lost 1 base, J lost 0 bases, and 10 bases lay in between. Germline V gene lookup returns CDR1 SGHRS and CDR2 YFSETQ. This CDR3 spans 15 amino acids. CDR3 sequence: CASSLTGHLNTEAFF. For the CDR3, the DNA is TGCGCCAGCAGCTTGACCGGACACTTGAACACTGAAGCTTTCTTT. Full variable domain (remainder filled in from reference TRBV5-1 and TRBJ1-1): KAGVTQTPRYLIKTRGQQVTLSCSPISGHRSVSWYQQTPGQGLQFLFEYFSETQRNKGNFPGRFSGRQFSNSRSEMNVSTLELGDSALYLCASSLTGHLNTEAFFGQGTRLTVV.

V usage is TRBV25-1 and J usage is TRBJ1-2, with unresolved D. Trimming left V 2 bases short and J 5 bases short, with 15 bases between. The CDR3 consists of 15 residues. The germline CDR1 and CDR2 sequences are MGHDK and SYGVNS. CDR3 nucleotides: TGTGCCAGCAGTGAACCGGAGACCCTTGGGTATGGCTACACCTTC. Amino acid sequence: CASSEPETLGYGYTF.

The V call is TRBV18, the J call TRBJ2-6; 8 bases fit TRBD1. After removal of 3 bases from V and 0 bases from J, the junction contained 4 bases not matched to a gene. Germline V lookup: CDR1 KGHSH, CDR2 LQKENI. CDR3 length: 17 amino acids. CDR3 in amino acids: CASSPRTGTSGANVLTF. CDR3 nucleotide sequence: TGTGCCAGCTCACCGAGGACAGGGACCTCTGGGGCCAACGTCCTGACTTTC.

The chain uses TRBV7-2 and TRBJ1-4; 7 bases align to TRBD1. V shed 1 base, J shed 10 bases, and the junction held 3 bases outside the gene matches. The CDR3 has 13 residues. Per the germline V gene, CDR1 is SGHTA and CDR2 is FQGNSA. The CDR3 bases are TGTGCCAGCAGCTTAGGACAGGGTGGAAAACTGTTTTTT. Translating gives CASSLGQGGKLFF.

The chain couples TRBV5-6 to TRBJ2-7; possible D gene TRBD1, 5 bases. The V gene's germline CDR1 is SGHDT and CDR2 YYEEEE. Trimming pared 0 bases from V and 1 base from J, leaving 11 bases between. This CDR3 has 15 amino acids. Here the CDR3 DNA reads TGTGCCAGCAGCTTGGTGGGGCAGGGTTCCTACGAGCAGTACTTC. Residues: CASSLVGQGSYEQYF. Filled out from reference TRBV5-6 and TRBJ2-7, the complete variable domain reads DAGVTQSPTHLIKTRGQQVTLRCSPKSGHDTVSWYQQALGQGPQFIFQYYEEEERQRGNFPDRFSGHQFPNYSSELNVNALLLGDSALYLCASSLVGQGSYEQYFGPGTRLTVT.

The V call is TRBV5-6, the J call TRBJ1-2; 12 bases match TRBD1. The CDR3 extends over 14 amino acids. Germline values: CDR1 SGHDT, CDR2 YYEEEE. Germline trimming cut 4 bases from V and 8 bases from J; bases unmatched to any gene: 6. The CDR3 DNA is TGTGCCAGCAGCCCGGGGACAGGGGGCATCGGCTACACCTTC. It is translated as CASSPGTGGIGYTF.

The chain combines TRBV5-6 with TRBJ2-1; TRBD1 aligns across 8 bases. Trimming removed 4 bases from V and 3 bases from J; junction bases left unmatched: 3. In germline, CDR1 is SGHDT, CDR2 YYEEEE. This CDR3 has 14 amino acids. The CDR3 DNA follows: TGTGCCAGCAGCAGCGGACAGGGCTACAATGAGCAGTTCTTC. This translates into CASSSGQGYNEQFF. The variable domain in full, with the rest retrieved from reference TRBV5-6 and TRBJ2-1, is DAGVTQSPTHLIKTRGQQVTLRCSPKSGHDTVSWYQQALGQGPQFIFQYYEEEERQRGNFPDRFSGHQFPNYSSELNVNALLLGDSALYLCASSSGQGYNEQFFGPGTRLTVL.

The chain has TRBV6-2 or TRBV6-3 and TRBJ2-7; D is perhaps TRBD1 (5 bases). From germline, CDR1 is MNHEY and CDR2 SVGEGT. The CDR3 spans 15 residues. The V gene lost 0 bases and the J gene lost 3 bases, with 12 bases spanning the gap. DNA of the CDR3: TGTGCCAGCAGTTACTCGATGCCCCAGGGCTACGAGCAGTACTTC. Encoded protein: CASSYSMPQGYEQYF.

This clone has a single count. J is TRBJ1-6 and V is TRBV6-6; tentatively, D is TRBD1 (6 bases). Trimming took 3 bases from V and 8 from J, leaving 14 bases between them. The CDR3 covers 15 residues. Germline CDR1 reads MNHNY; CDR2 reads SVGAGI (reference sequence). DNA for the CDR3: TGTGCCAGCAGTTATGGGGGCAGGGGTGATTCACCCCTCCACTTT. Protein sequence: CASSYGGRGDSPLHF.

This clone is a singleton in its sample. J is TRBJ1-3 and V is TRBV18; a weak D match, TRBD1 (6 bases). CDR3 size: 15 residues. With 3 bases removed from V and 2 bases from J, the gap between germline ends came to 11 bases. Germline lookup yields CDR1 KGHSH and CDR2 LQKENI. The CDR3 bases are TGTGCCAGCTCACCCAAGACAGGCCCTGGAAACACCATATATTTT. Amino acid sequence: CASSPKTGPGNTIYF. The whole variable domain, remainder taken from reference TRBV18 and TRBJ1-3, is NAGVMQNPRHLVRRRGQEARLRCSPMKGHSHVYWYRQLPEEGLKFMVYLQKENIIDESGMPKERFSAEFPKEGPSILRIQQVVRGDSAAYFCASSPKTGPGNTIYFGEGSWLTVV.

This chain uses TRBV7-6 with TRBJ2-5, with a weak D call TRBD2 (5 bases). CDR1 and CDR2 from the germline V gene are SGHVS and FNYEAQ. V lost 1 base and J 4 bases, leaving 10 bases between the germline ends. The CDR3 spans 14 residues. The CDR3 reads CASSLEWRVETQYF. DNA of the CDR3: TGTGCCAGCAGCTTAGAGTGGCGGGTAGAGACCCAGTACTTC.

The chain uses TRBV5-1 and TRBJ2-5, with 10 bases aligning to TRBD2. V was clipped by 7 bases and J by 5 bases; unmatched bases: 5. The CDR3 totals 13 residues. The V gene's germline CDR1 is SGHRS and CDR2 YFSETQ. The chain's CDR3 is CASHQRGGETQYF. In nucleotides, the CDR3 is TGCGCCAGCCACCAGCGGGGGGGGGAGACCCAGTACTTC.

The chain couples TRBV11-2 to TRBJ1-4; 9 bases line up with TRBD1. Trimming took 5 bases from V and 6 from J; bases not matched to a gene: 7. CDR1 is SGHAT and CDR2 is FQNNGV in the germline V gene. The CDR3 is made up of 15 amino acids. CDR3 residues: CASSPGTGRDEKLFF. CDR3 nucleotides: TGTGCCAGCAGCCCAGGGACAGGGAGGGATGAAAAACTGTTTTTT.

V gene TRBV11-2 combines with J gene TRBJ1-4; D might be TRBD1 (6 bases). The ends were cut back, 1 base at V and 8 bases at J, with 11 bases in the middle. From germline, CDR1 is SGHAT and CDR2 FQNNGV. The length of the CDR3 is 14 residues. The CDR3 nucleotides are TGTGCCAGCAGCTTAGCAGGGGCGTTCGAAAAACTGTTTTTT. Amino acids: CASSLAGAFEKLFF.

This rearrangement joins TRBV3-1 (or the pseudogene TRBV3-2) to TRBJ1-3; a possible D gene is TRBD1 (5 bases). V gave up 0 bases and J gave up 0 bases, with 9 bases separating them. The CDR3 consists of 16 residues. In germline, CDR1 is LGHDT, CDR2 YNNKEL (reference sequence). The CDR3 spells CASSQEPGLSGNTIYF. The CDR3, as DNA: TGTGCCAGCAGCCAAGAACCAGGGCTCTCTGGAAACACCATATATTTT.

V and J are TRBV19 and TRBJ2-7; D remains unclear. Germline V gives CDR1 LNHDA, CDR2 SQIVND (reference sequence). This CDR3 has 13 amino acids. Trimming removed 1 base from V and 3 bases from J, with 7 bases in between. CDR3 residues: CASSIGGYYEQYF. CDR3 in DNA: TGTGCCAGTAGTATAGGAGGATACTACGAGCAGTACTTC.

This chain links TRBV19 with TRBJ1-6; a weak D match, TRBD1 (5 bases). Between the trimmed V and J ends, which lost 5 bases and 11 bases, there was a span of 22 bases. Germline V lookup: CDR1 LNHDA, CDR2 SQIVND (reference sequence). The CDR3 has 16 residues. CDR3 loop: CASSSGGDGGSAPLHF. CDR3 nucleotide sequence: TGTGCCAGTAGTTCGGGGGGGGACGGCGGGTCCGCACCCCTCCACTTT.